Listed here are 14 T cell receptor beta chains from one sample, sequenced in a study of blood T cell repertoires in COVID-19. The table came from immunoSEQ multiplex PCR; TCRdb's copy has only in-frame clones and leaves some out. This sample has 200,000 to 250,000 clones, with under 90% found just once. Source material: PBMCs or T cells enriched from blood (not recorded which). The receptors were gathered from a man aged 55 to 70 who had recovered from COVID-19.

V usage is TRBV2 and J usage is TRBJ1-1, with D perhaps matching TRBD1 (6 bases). V was clipped by 6 bases and J by 0 bases, with 8 bases between them. Germline CDR1 is SNHLY and CDR2 is FYNNEI. The CDR3 consists of 13 residues. The CDR3 here is CASRDRMNTEAFF. In DNA, the CDR3 is TGTGCCAGCAGAGACAGGATGAACACTGAAGCTTTCTTT. The full variable domain, with the rest looked up from reference TRBV2 and TRBJ1-1, is EPEVTQTPSHQVTQMGQEVILRCVPISNHLYFYWYRQILGQKVEFLVSFYNNEISEKSEIFDDQFSVERPDGSNFTLKIRSTKLEDSAMYFCASRDRMNTEAFFGQGTRLTVV.

Regarding this clone: The same CDR3 is also encoded by other DNA sequences in this sample. The chain combines TRBV29-1 with TRBJ1-2, with D perhaps matching TRBD1 (6 bases). Trimming left V 2 bases short and J 7 bases short, with 14 bases between. Germline lookup yields CDR1 SQVTM and CDR2 ANQGSEA. The CDR3 sequence is 13 residues long. CDR3 sequence reads: CSVERGRGAGYTF. The CDR3 bases are TGCAGCGTTGAAAGGGGCAGGGGAGCTGGCTACACCTTC.

V is TRBV5-1 and J is TRBJ2-7; D unclear. CDR1 SGHRS and CDR2 YFSETQ come from the germline V gene. The CDR3 spans 14 residues. The ends were cut back, 1 base at V and 0 bases at J, with 8 bases in the middle. The CDR3 DNA follows: TGCGCCAGCAGCTTGATAGTGAGCTCCTACGAGCAGTACTTC. This encodes CASSLIVSSYEQYF.

This clone has a single count. The chain employs TRBV30 and TRBJ2-5; 7 bases fit TRBD2. V shed 0 bases and J 1 base; nucleotides not matched to a gene: 5. CDR1 and CDR2 from the germline V gene are GTSNPN and SVGIG (reference sequence). The CDR3 consists of 15 residues. CDR3 coding DNA: TGTGCCTGGAGTGTCTGGCGGGGGACCCAAGAGACCCAGTACTTC. Translation gives CAWSVWRGTQETQYF. Complete variable domain (other parts from reference TRBV30 and TRBJ2-5): SQTIHQWPATLVQPVGSPLSLECTVEGTSNPNLYWYRQAAGRGLQLLFYSVGIGQISSEVPQNLSASRPQDRQFILSSKKLLLSDSGFYLCAWSVWRGTQETQYFGPGTRLLVL.

J is TRBJ2-2 and V is TRBV11-3; 9 nucleotides align to TRBD1. The ends lost 5 bases at V and 9 bases at J; junction bases unmatched: 10. Germline V lookup: CDR1 SGHNT, CDR2 YENEEA. There are 15 residues in the CDR3. CDR3 residues: CASSNTGTGRRELFF. CDR3 DNA: TGTGCCAGCAGCAACACCGGGACAGGGCGAAGGGAGCTGTTTTTT.

The J gene is TRBJ2-7, the V gene TRBV9; TRBD2 matches 7 bases. The CDR3 totals 14 residues. CDR1 is SGDLS, CDR2 YYNGEE, per germline. V trimming: 4 bases; J trimming: 7 bases; junction bases outside the gene matches: 11. CDR3 in DNA: TGTGCCAGCAGCCCCCGGTTGGGAGGGCTTGAGCAGTACTTC. It codes for CASSPRLGGLEQYF.

This clone occurred a few times. The chain combines TRBV18 with TRBJ1-4; D uncertain. The CDR3 contains 14 residues. Germline CDR1 KGHSH, CDR2 LQKENI. Trimming left V 2 bases short and J 4 bases short, with 8 bases between. The CDR3 DNA is TGTGCCAGCTCACCAAGAGGAGTTAATGAAAAACTGTTTTTT. It specifies CASSPRGVNEKLFF.

The rearrangement uses TRBV11-2 and TRBJ1-2; perhaps TRBD1 as D (5 bases). V lost 5 bases and J lost 8, with 18 bases in between. Germline loops: CDR1 SGHAT, CDR2 FQNNGV. The CDR3 is 14 residues long. CDR3 in amino acids: CASSRRERGYGYTF. The CDR3 nucleotides are TGTGCCAGCAGCCGCCGTGAAAGGGGTTACGGCTACACCTTC.

The J gene is TRBJ2-1, the V gene TRBV7-2; possibly TRBD2 for D (6 bases). Germline V gene data show CDR1 as SGHTA and CDR2 as FQGNSA. The CDR3 runs 15 residues. V lost 2 bases and J 7 bases, leaving 15 bases between the germline ends. The CDR3 bases are TGTGCCAGCAGCTTATTCGGGGGTTCGGGGAATGAGCAGTTCTTC. It is translated as CASSLFGGSGNEQFF.

The chain recombines TRBV6-5 with TRBJ2-2, with no clear D. Trimming shortened V by 4 bases and J by 7 bases, and 19 bases separated the two germline ends. The CDR3 is 16 amino acids. Germline V gene data show CDR1 as MNHEY and CDR2 as SVGAGI. For the CDR3, the DNA is TGTGCCAGCAGTTTCGTTCGGCCAAGCGCTGGCGGGGAGCTGTTTTTT. Amino acid sequence: CASSFVRPSAGGELFF.

The V and J genes are TRBV7-9 and TRBJ1-4; D is possibly TRBD1 (6 bases). The germline gives CDR1 SEHNR, CDR2 FQNEAQ (reference sequence). This CDR3 is 14 amino acids long. Trimming took 5 bases from V and 4 from J, leaving 11 bases between them. The CDR3 DNA reads as TGTGCCAGCAGCCTGGACAGTCGTAATGAAAAACTGTTTTTT. Its protein is CASSLDSRNEKLFF.

The chain recombines TRBV7-6 with TRBJ2-1; D perhaps matches TRBD1 (6 bases). The CDR3 contains 13 residues. The germline V gene has CDR1 SGHVS and CDR2 FNYEAQ. The germline V and J ends were trimmed by 4 bases and 8 bases, with 12 bases remaining between them. The CDR3 nucleotides read TGTGCCAGCAGCTGGGCGACAGGTGATGAGCAGTTCTTC. This encodes CASSWATGDEQFF.

This clone was counted a few times. The chain recombines TRBV19 with TRBJ1-5; perhaps TRBD1 as D (5 bases). The CDR3 contains 13 residues. The V end lost 5 bases, the J end lost 4 bases, and 9 bases lay between the germline ends. Germline CDR1 LNHDA, CDR2 SQIVND (reference sequence). CDR3 sequence reads: CASSWGWNQPQHF. CDR3 sequence (DNA): TGTGCCAGTAGTTGGGGCTGGAATCAGCCCCAGCATTTT.

The chain recombines TRBV6-1 with TRBJ1-2; D gene unclear. V was clipped by 0 bases and J by 0 bases, with 8 bases between them. Germline CDR1 is MNHNS and CDR2 is SASEGT. This CDR3 is built from 15 residues. The CDR3 sequence is CASSEAQVSNYGYTF. The CDR3, as DNA: TGTGCCAGCAGTGAAGCGCAGGTTTCTAACTATGGCTACACCTTC.